This TCR beta chain derives from a study of chemoradiotherapy in HPV16-positive cancers. The CDR3 is made up of 12 amino acids. In germline, CDR1 is SGHTA, CDR2 FQGNSA. V was trimmed by 0 bases and J by 7 bases, leaving 7 bases between them. Findings of the study overall: Candidate HPV-specific clones and E7-related TCR motifs grew in tumor during treatment. Only two HPV16-positive patients supplied the functional HPV-specificity definition. In HPV16-positive patients, HPV-responsive T-cell expansion tracked better recurrence-free survival.

Remarks on this clone: What it binds is not known.

Assay: immunoSEQ multiplex PCR; the TCRdb copy retains only in-frame clones and omits some. This table has 40,000 to 65,000 clones, around 90% appearing once. This TCR came from a human donor with HPV-associated anogenital cancer. The sample in question was blood, obtained from a patient who underwent chemoradiotherapy. The chain carries TRBV7-2 and TRBJ2-7; a weak D match, TRBD2 (6 bases). This CDR3 is CASSLAGGEQYF. CDR3 in DNA: TGTGCCAGCAGCTTAGCGGGAGGTGAGCAGTACTTC.